This is a list of T cell receptor beta chains from one sample in a study of monozygotic twins with cystic fibrosis. The data were produced by immunoSEQ multiplex PCR, yet TCRdb's version contains in-frame clones alone and is incomplete. The repertoire has 30,000 to 40,000 clones, under 70% of them found once; the top ten carry roughly 0.72%. Sequenced input: blood. The receptor set was obtained from a girl aged 10-17 years with cystic fibrosis. The CDR3 runs from the conserved cysteine through the conserved F or W. D genes are given only for firm matches.

>TRBV6-6|TRBD1
CASSAQYPGQSEAFF
>TRBV10-3|.
CAISGTEGTEAFF
>TRBV7-2|.
CASSGHQADTQYF
>TRBV25-1|.
CASSEWDTLGGNEQFF
>TRBV18|.
CASSPLRGVGTEAFF
>TRBV28|.
CASSLPRGKDEQYF
>TRBV19|.
CASSIGGITEAFF
>TRBV4-3|.
CASSQERTLYNEQFF
>TRBV5-1|.
CASSLGYGVSYNEQFF
>TRBV29-1|.
CSVSGGDYNEQFF
>TRBV9|.
CASSVSLGETEAFF
>TRBV10-1|.
CASPVASTDTQYF
>TRBV5-1|.
CASSLAVEGEQYF
>TRBV5-6|TRBD1
CASSTRDRDFYEKLFF
>TRBV14|.
CASRSTGENTEAFF
>TRBV11-2|TRBD2
CASSLGTSGTNEQYF
>TRBV30|.
CAWSLRRAYEQYF
>TRBV7-2|.
CASSLVWGVRTGELFF
>TRBV28|TRBD2
CASGGRLAESYEQYF
>TRBV10-3|.
CAISVSGSGANVLTF
>TRBV10-3|.
CATLSVGRGPANYGYTF
>TRBV7-2|.
CASSLVRGNTEAFF
>TRBV7-2|.
CASSQRGTEAFF
>TRBV4-2|.
CASSQEYLTLAKNIQYF
>TRBV4-3|TRBD1
CASSQVGRGGVGYTF
>TRBV5-1|.
CASSLVAFQNTEAFF
>TRBV30|.
CAWSKGIYGYTF
>TRBV11-2|.
CASSPNGQRNQPQHF
>TRBV10-3|.
CAISESTLSYNEQFF
>TRBV5-1|TRBD2
CASTRGTSWSYNEQFF
>TRBV29-1|TRBD1
CSETGTEVYGYTF
>TRBV4-1|.
CASSLLGGVSGANVLTF
>TRBV9|.
CASSPPGERHTGELFF
>TRBV30|.
CAWSVGRDTQYF
>TRBV9|.
CASSVDRGEAFF
>TRBV7-2|.
CASSPLREAYYGYTF
>TRBV6-6|TRBD2
CASSYSRPGGDTQYF
>TRBV13|TRBD1
CASSSGQGGSGYTF
>TRBV19|.
CASATDWGTDTQYF
>TRBV25-1|.
CASSERRGQTQYF
>TRBV6-4|TRBD1
CASRGRGGRGNTIYF
>TRBV5-1|TRBD2
CASSLGTSGYYNEQFF
>TRBV11-2|.
CASSSGAGELFF
>TRBV30|.
CAWSSFSDSYNEQFF
>TRBV6-5|.
CASSYNRVRRTEAFF
>TRBV29-1|.
CSVDFQGSGTEAFF